A selection of T cell receptor beta chains follows, all from one sample in a study of shared clonotypes between healthy human individuals. Clones were read by immunoSEQ multiplex PCR, and TCRdb kept only the in-frame ones, dropping some. The sample holds roughly 530,000 clones; 90% to 96% are singletons and the top ten take approximately 0.062%. Sequencing input: naive CD4+ T cells sorted from blood. These TCRs come from a woman aged 30 to 39 in good health. Each CDR3 is given without its conserved first and last residue. The order of the fields is CDR3 protein, V gene.

CDR3 protein: ASSIIGDSSYNEQF
V gene: TRBV19

CDR3 protein: ASSFSGTSGSYEQY
V gene: TRBV28

CDR3 protein: ASSESSMGTLGELF
V gene: TRBV10-1

CDR3 protein: ASSSPAEVHTEAF
V gene: TRBV7-9

CDR3 protein: ASSSPSNLNTGELF
V gene: TRBV7-8

CDR3 protein: ASSSLGGRIPLLVSEQY
V gene: TRBV28

CDR3 protein: ATRNQPQH
V gene: TRBV6-5

CDR3 protein: ASSPSSGPAGETQY
V gene: TRBV11-2

CDR3 protein: ASSQDGSGPLSYEQY
V gene: TRBV4-1

CDR3 protein: ASSQNRASYEKLF
V gene: TRBV6-1

CDR3 protein: SARTDWNTEAF
V gene: TRBV29-1

CDR3 protein: ASSQVRGISYEQY
V gene: TRBV14

CDR3 protein: ASSEVSQGALYGYT
V gene: TRBV6-4

CDR3 protein: ASSLARREQY
V gene: TRBV7-3

CDR3 protein: ASRRSGTGTNHYEQY
V gene: TRBV23-1

CDR3 protein: ASSWDRRNQPQH
V gene: TRBV7-2

CDR3 protein: ASRAGGTSNQPQH
V gene: TRBV2

CDR3 protein: ASSPWTSANTGELF
V gene: TRBV18

CDR3 protein: ASSPPGASQTNEQF
V gene: TRBV18

CDR3 protein: ASSLITGIGLYGYT
V gene: TRBV5-1

CDR3 protein: ASSRFGTGGDEQY
V gene: TRBV5-1

CDR3 protein: ASSLLQAYEQY
V gene: TRBV7-2

CDR3 protein: SAREGETQY
V gene: TRBV20-1

CDR3 protein: SSREAGSGELF
V gene: TRBV29-1

CDR3 protein: ASSYPLAGTVDTQY
V gene: TRBV5-1

CDR3 protein: ASSSLWGSSSYEQY
V gene: TRBV19

CDR3 protein: ASSRDSVNSPLH
V gene: TRBV5-1

CDR3 protein: ASKLVGPREKLF
V gene: TRBV21-1

CDR3 protein: ASSQDPVKTATNEKLF
V gene: TRBV4-1

CDR3 protein: ASRHGTANTGELF
V gene: TRBV11-2

CDR3 protein: ASSGRQTEAF
V gene: TRBV7-8

CDR3 protein: ASNRAPARINQPQH
V gene: TRBV28

CDR3 protein: ASSPDTSYEQY
V gene: TRBV6-5

CDR3 protein: ASSSPLGGIYEQY
V gene: TRBV28

CDR3 protein: ASSNDRAAGEAF
V gene: TRBV2

CDR3 protein: ASSQESRRSSYNEQF
V gene: TRBV4-1

CDR3 protein: ASTSSGNLRKTQY
V gene: TRBV25-1

CDR3 protein: ASINRGEQY
V gene: TRBV6-5

CDR3 protein: ASSYGSSGRDIQY
V gene: TRBV6-6

CDR3 protein: ASSWGTGYQETQY
V gene: TRBV5-1

CDR3 protein: ASSPSVDRGNSPLH
V gene: TRBV4-1

CDR3 protein: ASSVDSYNEQF
V gene: TRBV5-1

CDR3 protein: ASSQGQGAF
V gene: TRBV7-9

CDR3 protein: ASFKEGSSYEQY
V gene: TRBV6-4

CDR3 protein: ASSLAQGRYGYT
V gene: TRBV5-5

CDR3 protein: ASSRDSGNTIY
V gene: TRBV7-2

CDR3 protein: ASSLRELDGYT
V gene: TRBV28

CDR3 protein: ASSQPTGGTSSGANVLT
V gene: TRBV4-1

CDR3 protein: ASSLFPEGTYEQY
V gene: TRBV5-1

CDR3 protein: ASRLNQGETQY
V gene: TRBV19

CDR3 protein: ASSLVDEAF
V gene: TRBV11-3

CDR3 protein: ASSLSQENSPLH
V gene: TRBV5-1